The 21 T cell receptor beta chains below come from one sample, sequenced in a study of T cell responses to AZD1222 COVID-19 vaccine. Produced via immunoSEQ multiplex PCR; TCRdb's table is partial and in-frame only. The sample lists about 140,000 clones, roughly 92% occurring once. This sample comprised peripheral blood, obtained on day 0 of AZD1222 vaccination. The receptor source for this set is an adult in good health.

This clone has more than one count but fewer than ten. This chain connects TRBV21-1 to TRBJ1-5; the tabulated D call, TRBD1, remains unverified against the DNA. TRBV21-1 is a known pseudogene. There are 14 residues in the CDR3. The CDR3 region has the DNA TGTGCCAGCAGCAAAGGGACAGGGTTTCAGCCCCAGCATTTT. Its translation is CASSKGTGFQPQHF.

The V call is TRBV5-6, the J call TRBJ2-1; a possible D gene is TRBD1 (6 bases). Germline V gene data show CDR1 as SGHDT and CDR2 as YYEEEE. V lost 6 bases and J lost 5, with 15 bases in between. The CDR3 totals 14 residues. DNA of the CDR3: TGTGCCAGCACAGGGTTATCAGGGGACAATGAGCAGTTCTTC. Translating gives CASTGLSGDNEQFF.

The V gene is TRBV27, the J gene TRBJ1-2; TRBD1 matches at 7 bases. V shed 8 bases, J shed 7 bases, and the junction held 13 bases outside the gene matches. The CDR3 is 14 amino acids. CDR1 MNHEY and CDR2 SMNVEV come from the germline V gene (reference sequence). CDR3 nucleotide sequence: TGTGCCAGCTTTGACCTGGACAGGACTTGTGGCTACACCTTC. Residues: CASFDLDRTCGYTF.

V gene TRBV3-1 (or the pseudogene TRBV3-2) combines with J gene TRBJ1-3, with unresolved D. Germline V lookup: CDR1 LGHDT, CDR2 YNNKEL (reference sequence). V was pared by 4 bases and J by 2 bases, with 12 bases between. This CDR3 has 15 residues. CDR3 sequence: CASSPEGNPGNTIYF. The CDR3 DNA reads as TGTGCCAGCAGCCCTGAAGGGAATCCTGGAAACACCATATATTTT.

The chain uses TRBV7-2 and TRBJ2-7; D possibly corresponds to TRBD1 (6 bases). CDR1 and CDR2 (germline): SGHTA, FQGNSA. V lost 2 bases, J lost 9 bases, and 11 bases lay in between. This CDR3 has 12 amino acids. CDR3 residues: CASSLRGGRQYF. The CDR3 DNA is TGTGCCAGCAGCTTACGAGGGGGTCGGCAGTACTTC.

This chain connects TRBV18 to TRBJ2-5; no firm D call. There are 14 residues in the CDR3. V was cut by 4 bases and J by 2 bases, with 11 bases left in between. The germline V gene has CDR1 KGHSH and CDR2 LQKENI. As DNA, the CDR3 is TGTGCCAGCTCACTAGGCGTAGGACAAGAGACCCAGTACTTC. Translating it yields CASSLGVGQETQYF.

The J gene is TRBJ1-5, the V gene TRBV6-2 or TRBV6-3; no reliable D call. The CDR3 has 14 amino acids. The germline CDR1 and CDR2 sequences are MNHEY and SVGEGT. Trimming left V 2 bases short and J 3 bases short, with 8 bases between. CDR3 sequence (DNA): TGTGCCAGCAGTTACGCAAGCCTCAATCAGCCCCAGCATTTT. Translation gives CASSYASLNQPQHF.

This chain's CDR3 is CASSAFRGDEQYF. CDR3 DNA: TGTGCCAGCAGCGCCTTTCGAGGCGACGAGCAGTACTTC. The rearrangement uses TRBV6-5 and TRBJ2-7; no firm D call. V was pared by 6 bases and J by 5 bases, with 14 bases between. Germline assignment: CDR1 MNHEY and CDR2 SVGAGI. This CDR3 contains 13 residues.

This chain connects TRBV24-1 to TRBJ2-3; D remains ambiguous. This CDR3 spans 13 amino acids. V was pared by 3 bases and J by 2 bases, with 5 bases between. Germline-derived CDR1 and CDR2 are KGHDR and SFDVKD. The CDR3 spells CATSDISTDTQYF. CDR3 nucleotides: TGTGCCACCAGTGATATATCCACAGATACGCAGTATTTT.

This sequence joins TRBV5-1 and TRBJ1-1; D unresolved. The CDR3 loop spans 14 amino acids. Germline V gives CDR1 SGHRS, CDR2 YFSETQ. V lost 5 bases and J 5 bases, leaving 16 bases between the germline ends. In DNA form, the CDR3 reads TGCGCCAGCAGTTTCGGGCGCGGTGGAACTGAAGCTTTCTTT. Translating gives CASSFGRGGTEAFF.

In nucleotides, the CDR3 is TGTGCCAGCAGTCCCGGGGGGGGGACAGCGCGGGGGTATTTT. It encodes CASSPGGGTARGYF. The rearrangement joins TRBV6-2 or TRBV6-3 to TRBJ2-3, with D perhaps matching TRBD2 (8 bases). V lost 5 bases to trimming and J lost 14 bases, with 23 bases between them. The CDR3 length is 14 residues. Germline V gene lookup returns CDR1 MNHEY and CDR2 SVGEGT.

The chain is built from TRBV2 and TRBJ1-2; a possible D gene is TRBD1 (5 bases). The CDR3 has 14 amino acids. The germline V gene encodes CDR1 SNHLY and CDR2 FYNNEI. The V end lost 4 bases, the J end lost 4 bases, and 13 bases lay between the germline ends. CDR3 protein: CASSGARGFYGYTF. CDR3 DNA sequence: TGTGCCAGCAGTGGCGCTAGGGGATTCTATGGCTACACCTTC. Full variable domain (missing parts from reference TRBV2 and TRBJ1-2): EPEVTQTPSHQVTQMGQEVILRCVPISNHLYFYWYRQILGQKVEFLVSFYNNEISEKSEIFDDQFSVERPDGSNFTLKIRSTKLEDSAMYFCASSGARGFYGYTFGSGTRLTVV.

The CDR3 spells CASSRPTGGGNYGYTF. The CDR3, as DNA: TGTGCCAGCAGTCGACCTACAGGGGGCGGCAACTATGGCTACACCTTC. The gene calls are TRBV6-6 and TRBJ1-2; 9 bases fit TRBD1. V shed 5 bases and J 2 bases; nucleotides not matched to a gene: 9. The V gene's germline CDR1 is MNHNY and CDR2 SVGAGI (reference sequence). The CDR3 extends over 16 amino acids.

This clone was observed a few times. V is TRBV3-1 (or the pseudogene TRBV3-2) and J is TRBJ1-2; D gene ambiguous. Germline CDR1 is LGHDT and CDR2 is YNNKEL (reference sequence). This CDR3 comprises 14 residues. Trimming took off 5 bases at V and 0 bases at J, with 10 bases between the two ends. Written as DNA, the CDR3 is TGTGCCAGCAGCTTTGGCGCAGCTAACTATGGCTACACCTTC. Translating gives CASSFGAANYGYTF.

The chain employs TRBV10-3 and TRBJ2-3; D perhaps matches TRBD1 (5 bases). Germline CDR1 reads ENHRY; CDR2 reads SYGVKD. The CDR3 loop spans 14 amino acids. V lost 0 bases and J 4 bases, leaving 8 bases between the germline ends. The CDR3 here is CAISESEGADTQYF. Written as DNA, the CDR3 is TGTGCCATCAGTGAGTCGGAAGGGGCAGATACGCAGTATTTT.

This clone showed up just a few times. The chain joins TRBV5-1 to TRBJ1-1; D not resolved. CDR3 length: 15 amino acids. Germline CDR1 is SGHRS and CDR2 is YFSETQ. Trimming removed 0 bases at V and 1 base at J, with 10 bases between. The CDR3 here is CASSLGGRKNTEAFF. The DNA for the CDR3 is TGCGCCAGCAGCTTGGGTGGCCGGAAGAACACTGAAGCTTTCTTT.

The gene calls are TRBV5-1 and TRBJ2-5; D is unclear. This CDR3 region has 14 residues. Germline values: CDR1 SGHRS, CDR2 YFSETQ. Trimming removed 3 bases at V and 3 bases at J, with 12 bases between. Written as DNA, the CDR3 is TGCGCCAGCAGCTCGCTCCACCTTGAAGAGACCCAGTACTTC. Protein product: CASSSLHLEETQYF.

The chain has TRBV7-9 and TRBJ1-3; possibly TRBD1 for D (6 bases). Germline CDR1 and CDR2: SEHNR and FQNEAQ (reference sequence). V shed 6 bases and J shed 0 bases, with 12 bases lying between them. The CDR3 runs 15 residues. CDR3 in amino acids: CASRRQDSSGNTIYF. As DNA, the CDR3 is TGTGCCAGCAGACGACAGGACAGCTCTGGAAACACCATATATTTT.

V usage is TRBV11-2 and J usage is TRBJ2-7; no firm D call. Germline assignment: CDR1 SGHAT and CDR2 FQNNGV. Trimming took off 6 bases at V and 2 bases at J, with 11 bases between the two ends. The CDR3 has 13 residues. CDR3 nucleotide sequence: TGTGCCAGCAGATTGGTGCTGGCCTACGAGCAGTACTTC. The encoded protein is CASRLVLAYEQYF.

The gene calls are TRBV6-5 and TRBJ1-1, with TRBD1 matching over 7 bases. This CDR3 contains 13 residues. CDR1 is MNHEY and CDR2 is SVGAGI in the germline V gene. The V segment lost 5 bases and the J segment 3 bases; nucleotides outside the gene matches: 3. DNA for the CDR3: TGTGCCAGCAGTCCTGACAGGGACACTGAAGCTTTCTTT. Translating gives CASSPDRDTEAFF.

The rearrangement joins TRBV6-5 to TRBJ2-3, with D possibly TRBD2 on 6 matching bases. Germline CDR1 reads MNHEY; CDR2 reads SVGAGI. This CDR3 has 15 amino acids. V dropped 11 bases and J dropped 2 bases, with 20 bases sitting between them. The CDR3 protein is CAARGGAGNTDTQYF. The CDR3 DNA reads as TGTGCCGCGCGGGGCGGGGCGGGGAACACAGATACGCAGTATTTT.